This T cell receptor beta chain was documented in a study of shared clonotypes between healthy human individuals (dated by TCRdb to 2018 to 2021). As for the study more broadly: The cohort included a few men and a couple of women between 18 and 49 years of age. To estimate repertoire size and how much clonotypes are shared between individuals, the study performed deep sequencing of blood TCR repertoires from 4 to 6 healthy adults. Libraries were prepared and TCR repertoires were sequenced by different laboratories using diverse techniques, in order to increase sequencing depth and limit assay-specific biases. Each donor's leukapheresis produced roughly between about 0.8 and 8.9 billion PBMCs. Per donor, three plates each were used for CD4 naive and CD4 memory, two for CD8 naive, and one for CD8 memory. Overall study outcomes, separate from this receptor: Sampling was limited to blood, and TCR repertoires in tissue likely differ from TCR repertoires in blood. The small number of donors limited the genetic and exposure-history diversity represented. Estimated clonotype richness was generally larger for naive than for memory subsets. When several donors were compared, the shared fraction of clonotypes was about 5% for naive CD4, 3.5% to 4% for naive CD8, 2.3% for memory CD4, and 0.4% for memory CD8. Based on pairwise subsampling, the degree of clonotype sharing among donors was expected to be affected by sequencing depth. Higher generation probabilities were observed for clonotypes shared by all four sorted-subset donors than for non-shared clonotypes. Even with the large sequencing depth, rarefaction of the sorted-subset datasets indicated that sequencing was incomplete.

Using the deep immunoSEQ assay, TCR CDR3 regions were amplified from genomic DNA by multiplex PCR. Extracted genomic DNA from each cell subset was spread evenly across all wells of several immunoSEQ 96-well plates, with each plate serving as a replicate. For sorted subsets, 200 ng of genomic DNA, equivalent to around 31,000 T cell genomes, went into each replicate PCR. Purified libraries were quantified with a Qubit 3.0 fluorometer, sized on a Bioanalyzer 2100, and re-quantified with the KAPA Library Quantification kit. A separate single-read 150-cycle Illumina NextSeq 550 flow cell was used to sequence each immunoSEQ 96-well plate. The source study handled its data this way. The immunoSEQ output contained only junctional sequences without quality scores, so filtering could not match that applied to full-length reads. To assign V/J genes and CDR3, sequences were annotated using PyIR, a Python wrapper for IgBLAST v1.9, with IMGT germline references. Reads were filtered out if the reads had weak V/J assignments (E-value above 1e-6), no CDR3, stop codons, out-of-frame junctions, or ambiguous translated residues. A V3J clonotype was defined by an identical inferred V gene, J gene, and CDR3 amino acid sequence. The percentage overlap between two repertoires was calculated by dividing the number of shared unique clonotypes by the size of the smaller repertoire. Three approaches were used to assess repertoire richness: RTK rarefaction, the Chao1 estimator, and Recon v2.1 estimates of unobserved clonotypes. OLGA was used to compute generation probabilities for all TCRbeta clonotypes that the gDNA method yielded from a handful of donors. Sourced from immuneACCESS, this table was stored by TCRdb with only in-frame sequences that have V and J called. A share of the clones is absent; for the studies checked, an unresolved V gene accounts for under half, and the remainder has no known explanation. That table gives V, J and clone size, and the DNA gave D and trimming. For this sample there are some 2,000,000 clones; over 85% appear just once. About 1.1% of the sample rests with the top ten.

Trimming at the junction amounts to 2 bases on V and 6 bases on J, and the germline ends lie 10 bases apart. There are 14 amino acids in the CDR3, from cysteine to phenylalanine inclusive. The CDR3 DNA has 42 bases and is translated from base 1. CDR1 and CDR2 are drawn from the germline V gene (reference sequence): PRHDT, FYEKMQ. For this clone: It lacks a known antigen. Qualities for individual bases were not recorded, and no much larger clone is one base off.

CD8 naive samples consisted of CD45RO-negative cells that were positively selected for CCR7, yielding a CD45RA+CCR7+ population without TemRA cells. The donors were healthy, HIV-negative adults with no recently reported acute infections or vaccinations. Only Caucasian adults living in Nashville, Tennessee, USA were represented among the donors. Blood was collected by leukapheresis, and PBMCs were isolated by Ficoll-Histopaque density gradient centrifugation and then cryopreserved in liquid nitrogen vapor phase. Purity and quantity of every magnetically sorted T cell population were checked by analytical flow cytometry. Genomic DNA was isolated from each sorted fraction and quantified by UV absorbance on a Nanodrop 2000c.

The receptor was isolated from a man younger than 35 in good health. Sequencing was done on a sample of naive CD8+ T cells sorted from blood. The sample's cell subset or site label is to be understood as: CD45RA+CCR7+. The chain uses TRBV13 and TRBJ2-2; a tentative D call is TRBD2 (7 bases match). This receptor has the CDR3 CASSLSGGPGELFF. The nucleotide sequence reads as follows: TGTGCCAGCAGCTTATCGGGGGGCCCCGGGGAGCTGTTTTTT.